The clone carrying this T cell receptor beta chain was observed a single time. The antigen is not known. This entry comes from a study of T cells in lung cancer brain metastases. Tumor areas were macrodissected from roughly five deparaffinized, unstained around 10 um sections guided by marked H&E slides. Each sample used roughly 2–5 ug genomic DNA, matched between paired samples. The data were produced by immunoSEQ multiplex PCR, yet TCRdb's version contains in-frame clones alone and is incomplete. Among fewer than 6,000 clones listed, 84% were seen once. Looked up from germline, CDR1 is SNHLY and CDR2 is FYNNEI. The V and J ends lost 3 bases and 2 bases respectively, with 8 bases between them. This CDR3 contains 14 residues. General study points: Brain metastases had fewer unique productive clones than primaries (median around 1,400 versus 4,600).

Sequences were obtained from tumor tissue from the primary lung tumor. The source of this sequence is a woman aged 45 to 65 with non-small cell lung cancer. The V and J genes are TRBV2 and TRBJ1-5, with unresolved D. CDR3 region: CASSDWQGNQPQHF. The CDR3 DNA follows: TGTGCCAGCAGTGACTGGCAGGGCAATCAGCCCCAGCATTTT.